This T cell receptor beta chain stems from a study of cytomegalovirus exposure and HLA in healthy donors. About the research overall: Among around 170 million T cells, an earlier analysis found roughly 110 million unique TCR beta sequences.

Researchers ran the PCR with 60 Vbeta and 13 Jbeta primers. Repertoires were generated with immunoSEQ multiplex PCR, while TCRdb's copy carries only in-frame clones and drops some. The table shows roughly 180,000 clones, with about three quarters occurring only once. The study's findings and limits: Cytomegalovirus status was reportedly diagnosed by the classifier with high specificity and sensitivity. Previously analyzed data showed that most TCR beta V segments were productive at a frequency of about 87% or about 30%.

This clone was counted once. Its target is unknown. The receptor's source is a man aged 18 to 29 in good health and CMV-seronegative. The sequenced sample was PBMCs.

The chain's CDR3 is CASSQDTSVTDTQYF. The CDR3 DNA reads TGCGCCAGCAGCCAAGATACTAGTGTCACAGATACGCAGTATTTT. This sequence joins TRBV4-3 and TRBJ2-3; maybe TRBD2 (5 bases). Looked up from germline, CDR1 is LGHNA and CDR2 is YSLEER. V lost 0 bases, J lost 2 bases, and 9 bases lay in between. There are 15 residues in the CDR3.